This T cell receptor (beta chain) was documented in a study of blood T cell repertoires in COVID-19. The wider study: Material from acute and convalescent COVID-19 was sourced from the United States, Italy and Spain.

Germline CDR1 reads MNHEY; CDR2 reads SVGAGI. The CDR3 covers 13 residues. V lost 6 bases and J 0 bases, leaving 8 bases between the germline ends. Source study methods: Estimates of nucleated cell counts were drawn from the amplification of reference gene primers. Sequenced by immunoSEQ multiplex PCR; TCRdb stores in-frame clones only, minus some. D and trimming come from the DNA, and the V and J calls and clone size come from that table. Counted here are some 17,000 clones, approximately 86% occurring once; the ten biggest clones make up 17%. This chain links TRBV6-5 with TRBJ1-2, with D unresolved. Sequenced input: peripheral blood. The receptor was derived from a man aged 45 to 65 with active COVID-19. CDR3 nucleotides: TGTGCCAGCAGATCTGACACTAACTATGGCTACACCTTC. Protein sequence: CASRSDTNYGYTF.